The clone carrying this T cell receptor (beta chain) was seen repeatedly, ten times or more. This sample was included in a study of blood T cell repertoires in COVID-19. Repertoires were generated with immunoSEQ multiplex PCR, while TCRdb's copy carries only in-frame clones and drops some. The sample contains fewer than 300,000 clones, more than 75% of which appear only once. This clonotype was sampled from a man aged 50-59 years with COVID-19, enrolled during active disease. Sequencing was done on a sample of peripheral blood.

CDR3 amino acids: CSVVGMDSSNEQFF. The CDR3 DNA reads as TGCAGCGTTGTGGGGATGGACTCGTCCAATGAGCAGTTCTTC. This rearrangement joins TRBV29-1 to TRBJ2-1; weak D call: TRBD2 (5 bases). The CDR3 sequence is 14 residues long. The germline gives CDR1 SQVTM, CDR2 ANQGSEA. The V and J ends lost 4 bases and 6 bases respectively, with 16 bases between them.